The entry below describes one TCR beta chain. This entry is derived from a study of shared clonotypes between healthy human individuals. The CDR3 covers 12 residues. Deletions cut 2 bases from V and 5 bases from J, with 5 bases between. Germline loops: CDR1 SGHRS, CDR2 YFSETQ. Clones were sequenced by immunoSEQ multiplex PCR, and TCRdb holds only the in-frame ones, with some missing. This sample has over a million clones, with 97% to 99% found just once. The chain carries TRBV5-1 and TRBJ2-1; D not resolved. The receptor comes from a man aged 30 to 39 in good health. Material for sequencing was naive CD4+ T cells sorted from blood. The sample's subset: CD45RA+ positively selected. The CDR3 DNA reads TGCGCCAGCAGCTTCGGAAACAATGAGCAGTTCTTC. Translated, it gives CASSFGNNEQFF.